This T cell receptor (beta chain) appears in the sequencing data of a study of CD8 T cells in ankylosing spondylitis. The study's findings and limits: In ankylosing spondylitis patients, matched synovial fluid reportedly showed significant enrichment of disease-linked clones.

Ten or more counts support this clonotype. Its antigen is not known. TCRdb used MiXCR to reprocess the 5' RACE reads, holding one entry per CDR3 protein. The data hold 250,000 or so distinct CDR3 sequences, with around 25% observed a single time. This CDR3 comprises 13 residues. Germline-derived CDR1 and CDR2 are DFQATT and SNEGSKA (reference sequence). With 5 bases removed from V and 7 bases from J, the gap between germline ends came to 12 bases. The V gene is TRBV20-1, the J gene TRBJ1-6; tentatively, D is TRBD1 (5 bases). The sequencing input was blood, either unsorted or a sorted T cell fraction (not recorded which). The sequence derives from a male donor with ankylosing spondylitis or in good health (not recorded which). The CDR3 sequence is CSAGAGTNSPLHF. As DNA, the CDR3 is TGCAGTGCTGGGGCAGGGACCAATTCACCCCTCCACTTT.